The 21 T cell receptor beta chains listed next were all sequenced from one sample in a study of T cell changes during pregnancy in multiple sclerosis. The method was immunoSEQ multiplex PCR; TCRdb's version includes in-frame clones alone and lacks a portion of them. This table has 75,000 to 90,000 clones, 90% to 95% appearing once. The source material was PBMCs, sampled in the first trimester of pregnancy. Receptors were obtained from a female donor in good health, serving as a control in a pregnancy study. Some clones in this sample may be carry-over from other donors' samples.

This clone is a singleton in its sample. The rearrangement links TRBV27 to TRBJ1-2; 7 bases fit TRBD1. Germline V gives CDR1 MNHEY, CDR2 SMNVEV (reference sequence). The ends lost 2 bases at V and 5 bases at J; junction bases unmatched: 8. The CDR3 totals 15 residues. CDR3 DNA: TGTGCCAGCAGTTTAAGCCAGGGGGGCCGGTATGGCTACACCTTC. This translates into CASSLSQGGRYGYTF.

The gene calls are TRBV6-6 and TRBJ2-1; 13 bases match TRBD2. Germline V CDR1 and CDR2: MNHNY, SVGAGI (reference sequence). The junction had 5 bases not matched to a gene; V was cut back by 6 bases and J by 6 bases. This CDR3 spans 15 amino acids. The CDR3 DNA is TGTGCCAGCAGCTCTAGGACTAGCGGGAGCAATGAGCAGTTCTTC. Translating gives CASSSRTSGSNEQFF.

This clone was found once. The chain has TRBV21-1 and TRBJ2-4; the tabulated D call, TRBD1, remains unverified against the DNA. TRBV21-1 is given as a pseudogene. The CDR3 is made up of 17 amino acids. The chain's CDR3 is CASSSHPEGPQGDIQYF. The DNA of the CDR3 is TGTGCCAGCAGCTCCCACCCTGAGGGGCCCCAGGGGGACATTCAGTACTTC.

The chain combines TRBV5-4 with TRBJ1-4; D not resolved. This CDR3 contains 14 residues. The germline V gene has CDR1 SGHNT and CDR2 YYREEE (reference sequence). The V gene lost 0 bases and the J gene lost 3 bases, with 6 bases spanning the gap. The DNA of the CDR3 is TGTGCCAGCAGCTTGGCTATAGCTAATGAAAAACTGTTTTTT. Its protein product is CASSLAIANEKLFF.

The rearrangement links TRBV7-8 to TRBJ2-1; 11 bases line up with TRBD2. J gave up 0 bases and V 6 bases, and 7 bases lay outside the gene matches. The length of the CDR3 is 17 residues. Germline V gene sequence: CDR1 SGHVS, CDR2 FQNEAQ. CDR3 region: CASSHHSGRASYNEQFF. CDR3 nucleotide sequence: TGTGCCAGCAGTCATCATAGCGGGAGGGCCTCCTACAATGAGCAGTTCTTC.

The gene calls are TRBV7-2 and TRBJ2-3; the match to TRBD2 covers 15 bases. V lost 3 bases to trimming and J lost 6 bases; unmatched junction nucleotides: 10. The CDR3 covers 18 residues. CDR1 SGHTA and CDR2 FQGNSA come from the germline V gene. The CDR3 loop reads CASSFFGLAGGLGDTQYF. The CDR3, as DNA: TGTGCCAGCAGCTTCTTCGGACTAGCGGGAGGGCTTGGTGATACGCAGTATTTT.

CDR3 sequence reads: CASRGGIGTEAFF. CDR3 DNA: TGTGCCAGCAGAGGGGGCATCGGCACTGAAGCTTTCTTT. V gene TRBV6-4 combines with J gene TRBJ1-1, with 7 bases lining up with TRBD1. Looked up from germline, CDR1 is MRHNA and CDR2 is SNTAGT. The CDR3 is made up of 13 amino acids. V lost 6 bases, J lost 4 bases, and 5 bases stayed unmatched.

The sample holds one count of this clone. The chain links TRBV28 to TRBJ1-1; D is possibly TRBD1 (5 bases). Germline assignment: CDR1 MDHEN and CDR2 SYDVKM. Trimming shortened V by 3 bases and J by 5 bases, and 16 bases separated the two germline ends. The CDR3 runs 15 residues. This chain's CDR3 is CASSLGRQGLTEAFF. DNA for the CDR3: TGTGCCAGCAGTTTGGGAAGGCAGGGACTTACTGAAGCTTTCTTT.

This clone appeared a few times. The V and J genes are TRBV4-1 and TRBJ1-5, with D maybe TRBD1 (5 bases). From germline, CDR1 is MGHRA and CDR2 YSYEKL. The CDR3 is made up of 15 amino acids. The V end was cut by 3 bases, the J end by 6 bases, with 15 bases between. CDR3 sequence: CASSHPGGDGQPQHF. In nucleotides, the CDR3 is TGCGCCAGCAGCCATCCGGGGGGGGACGGTCAGCCCCAGCATTTT.

In this sample, this clone turned up once. V and J are TRBV2 and TRBJ2-3; D gene uncertain. Germline V gene data show CDR1 as SNHLY and CDR2 as FYNNEI. V lost 6 bases to trimming and J lost 5 bases, with 21 bases between them. The CDR3 is 16 amino acids. The CDR3 DNA sequence: TGTGCCAGCAGCGCCTGGAGCCCCACTCGCGGAGATACGCAGTATTTT. Translating it yields CASSAWSPTRGDTQYF. The entire variable domain, with the rest obtained from reference TRBV2 and TRBJ2-3, is as follows: EPEVTQTPSHQVTQMGQEVILRCVPISNHLYFYWYRQILGQKVEFLVSFYNNEISEKSEIFDDQFSVERPDGSNFTLKIRSTKLEDSAMYFCASSAWSPTRGDTQYFGPGTRLTVL.

A single count supports this clone. The chain employs TRBV2 and TRBJ2-1; D ambiguous. V was cut by 3 bases and J by 5 bases, with 5 bases left in between. CDR3 length: 12 amino acids. From germline, CDR1 is SNHLY and CDR2 FYNNEI. CDR3 bases: TGTGCCAGCAGTGATCAGGACAATGAGCAGTTCTTC. Encoded protein: CASSDQDNEQFF.

This chain connects TRBV6-5 to TRBJ2-1, with 12 bases that match TRBD2. CDR1 and CDR2 (germline): MNHEY, SVGAGI. The CDR3 is 15 residues long. V trimming: 7 bases; J trimming: 5 bases; junction bases outside the gene matches: 6. The CDR3 reads CASTRGLAGHNEQFF. For the CDR3, the DNA is TGTGCCAGCACTAGGGGACTAGCGGGCCACAATGAGCAGTTCTTC.

This chain uses TRBV6-6 with TRBJ2-7; D is perhaps TRBD1 (6 bases). The germline V gene encodes CDR1 MNHNY and CDR2 SVGAGI (reference sequence). The length of the CDR3 is 13 residues. The V gene lost 6 bases and the J gene lost 0 bases, with 9 bases spanning the gap. The CDR3 DNA sequence: TGTGCCAGCAGGGACAGAAGCTCCTACGAGCAGTACTTC. Protein sequence: CASRDRSSYEQYF.

This CDR3 reads CASTGAAGGEGEQFF. Written as DNA, the CDR3 is TGTGCCAGCACCGGGGCAGCGGGAGGTGAGGGTGAGCAGTTCTTC. The chain is built from TRBV28 and TRBJ2-1; TRBD2 matches at 9 bases. The junction had 13 bases not matched to a gene; V was cut back by 7 bases and J by 9 bases. CDR1 and CDR2 from the germline V gene are MDHEN and SYDVKM. The CDR3 loop spans 15 amino acids.

The CDR3 DNA sequence: TGTGCCAGCACCAAACAGAGCTCCTATAATTCACCCCTCCACTTT. Residues: CASTKQSSYNSPLHF. This rearrangement joins TRBV27 to TRBJ1-6, with D hard to call. The CDR3 contains 15 residues. V was shortened by 7 bases and J by 0 bases, with 10 bases between the two germline ends. Germline CDR1 and CDR2: MNHEY and SMNVEV (reference sequence).

With respect to this clone: A far larger clone is one nucleotide away, so this likely arose from a read error. V usage is TRBV4-1 and J usage is TRBJ2-1, with D perhaps matching TRBD2 (6 bases). Germline CDR1 MGHRA, CDR2 YSYEKL. The V end was cut by 0 bases, the J end by 0 bases, with 9 bases between. This CDR3 has 16 amino acids. The CDR3, as DNA: TGCGCCAGCAGCCAAGATACCGGGAGCTCCTACAATGAGCAGTTCTTC. As protein: CASSQDTGSSYNEQFF.

This rearrangement joins TRBV7-7 to TRBJ1-4; 7 bases align to TRBD1. Germline V gene lookup returns CDR1 SSHAT and CDR2 FNYEAQ (reference sequence). The CDR3 consists of 13 residues. Germline trimming cut 5 bases from V and 6 bases from J; bases unmatched to any gene: 3. The CDR3 reads CASSPGQDEKLFF. The CDR3 DNA reads as TGTGCCAGCAGCCCCGGACAGGATGAAAAACTGTTTTTT.

The chain combines TRBV4-1 with TRBJ1-6; D might be TRBD1 (5 bases). The CDR3 is 17 residues long. Germline V CDR1 and CDR2: MGHRA, YSYEKL. V was trimmed by 2 bases and J by 1 base, leaving 12 bases between them. In DNA form, the CDR3 reads TGCGCCAGCAGCCAAACCAGGGATGGTTCCTATAATTCACCCCTCCACTTT. It codes for CASSQTRDGSYNSPLHF.

The chain recombines TRBV7-9 with TRBJ2-5, with TRBD2 matching over 8 bases. Unmatched junction bases numbered 2, after V lost 8 bases and J lost 3 bases. The length of the CDR3 is 12 residues. Germline V gene sequence: CDR1 SEHNR, CDR2 FQNEAQ (reference sequence). The DNA of the CDR3 is TGTGCCAGCGCGGGGGGCAAAGAGACCCAGTACTTC. Translation gives CASAGGKETQYF. Full variable domain (missing parts from reference TRBV7-9 and TRBJ2-5): DTGVSQNPRHKITKRGQNVTFRCDPISEHNRLYWYRQTLGQGPEFLTYFQNEAQLEKSRLLSDRFSAERPKGSFSTLEIQRTEQGDSAMYLCASAGGKETQYFGPGTRLLVL.

The chain combines TRBV18 with TRBJ2-3; the D is unclear. CDR3 length: 15 residues. V dropped 3 bases and J dropped 2 bases, with 12 bases sitting between them. Germline V CDR1 and CDR2: KGHSH, LQKENI. The CDR3 here is CASSPPLASTDTQYF. CDR3 bases: TGTGCCAGCTCACCTCCTCTTGCGTCCACAGATACGCAGTATTTT. Looking up the rest from reference TRBV18 and TRBJ2-3 gives the full variable domain: NAGVMQNPRHLVRRRGQEARLRCSPMKGHSHVYWYRQLPEEGLKFMVYLQKENIIDESGMPKERFSAEFPKEGPSILRIQQVVRGDSAAYFCASSPPLASTDTQYFGPGTRLTVL.

CDR3 sequence (DNA): TGTGCCAGCAGCTTTAGGAGCGGGGGGAGGACAGATACGCAGTATTTT. Its translation: CASSFRSGGRTDTQYF. This chain links TRBV5-4 with TRBJ2-3, with TRBD2 identical over 9 bases. Losses at the gene ends were 2 bases for V and 3 bases for J; bases not matched to a gene: 7. The CDR3 extends over 16 amino acids. Per the germline V gene, CDR1 is SGHNT and CDR2 is YYREEE (reference sequence). The full variable domain, its missing parts supplied by reference TRBV5-4 and TRBJ2-3, is ETGVTQSPTHLIKTRGQQVTLRCSSQSGHNTVSWYQQALGQGPQFIFQYYREEENGRGNFPPRFSGLQFPNYSSELNVNALELDDSALYLCASSFRSGGRTDTQYFGPGTRLTVL.